One and the same sample provided the 16 T cell receptor beta chains below, sequenced in a study of Ad26.COV2.S vaccination and SARS-CoV-2 variants. Assay: immunoSEQ multiplex PCR; the TCRdb copy retains only in-frame clones and omits some. The sample lists over 110,000 clones, 86% seen once, with around 5% in the top ten. The source material was peripheral blood, sampled after recovery from COVID-19. These receptors came from a human donor who had recovered from COVID-19.

The chain has TRBV19 and TRBJ1-4, with D maybe TRBD1 (6 bases). From germline, CDR1 is LNHDA and CDR2 SQIVND (reference sequence). Trimming removed 8 bases from V and 0 bases from J, with 13 bases in between. CDR3 length: 15 residues. The CDR3 spells CASRRQAATNEKLFF. CDR3 nucleotides: TGTGCCAGTCGACGACAGGCTGCAACTAATGAAAAACTGTTTTTT.

The chain combines TRBV5-6 with TRBJ1-5; 7 bases are shared with TRBD1. CDR3 length: 14 amino acids. Germline V lookup: CDR1 SGHDT, CDR2 YYEEEE. The V segment lost 2 bases and the J segment 9 bases; nucleotides outside the gene matches: 8. The chain's CDR3 is CASSLRQGRGPQHF. The CDR3 bases are TGTGCCAGCAGCTTACGACAGGGCCGGGGGCCCCAGCATTTT.

CDR3 DNA sequence: TGTGCCAGCAGCTTTTCTCCTGGACTTTACGAGCAGTACTTC. It translates to CASSFSPGLYEQYF. The J gene is TRBJ2-7, the V gene TRBV5-5; tentatively, D is TRBD2 (5 bases). Germline loops: CDR1 SGHKS, CDR2 YYEKEE (reference sequence). Trimming stripped 2 bases from V and 4 bases from J, with 13 bases between. This CDR3 has 14 amino acids.

This chain connects TRBV11-2 to TRBJ2-1; D gene ambiguous. CDR3 length equals 15 residues. Germline V gives CDR1 SGHAT, CDR2 FQNNGV. Deletions cut 5 bases from V and 2 bases from J, with 13 bases between. The DNA of the CDR3 is TGTGCCAGCAGCGCCCTAGATGGCCCCTACAATGAGCAGTTCTTC. Protein: CASSALDGPYNEQFF.

The rearrangement uses TRBV6-6 and TRBJ2-3; D is unresolved. Between the trimmed V and J ends, which lost 4 bases and 8 bases, there was a span of 13 bases. The CDR3 has 13 residues. Germline-derived CDR1 and CDR2 are MNHNY and SVGAGI (reference sequence). The CDR3 DNA reads TGTGCCAGCAGTTTCCGAACCGGAGTTACGCAGTATTTT. Residues: CASSFRTGVTQYF.

This chain links TRBV6-5 with TRBJ2-2; TRBD2 might be the D (6 bases). Germline CDR1 and CDR2: MNHEY and SVGAGI. The V end lost 0 bases, the J end lost 6 bases, and 8 bases lay between the germline ends. There are 14 residues in the CDR3. CDR3 nucleotide sequence: TGTGCCAGCAGTTACTCGCGGGGATCCGGGGAGCTGTTTTTT. It translates to CASSYSRGSGELFF.

The chain employs TRBV4-1 and TRBJ2-2, with 10 bases aligning to TRBD2. V was clipped by 4 bases and J by 5 bases; unmatched bases: 4. CDR1 is MGHRA and CDR2 is YSYEKL in the germline V gene. This CDR3 contains 15 residues. CDR3 sequence: CASSLLAGVTGELFF. In DNA, the CDR3 is TGCGCCAGCAGCCTTCTAGCGGGGGTAACCGGGGAGCTGTTTTTT.

The chain links TRBV28 to TRBJ1-1; 7 bases align to TRBD1. The CDR3 is made up of 14 amino acids. Trimming cost V 5 bases and J 2 bases; bases outside gene matches: 5. Germline lookup yields CDR1 MDHEN and CDR2 SYDVKM. This CDR3 is CASSPGQKNTEAFF. The CDR3 region has the DNA TGTGCCAGCAGTCCGGGACAGAAAAACACTGAAGCTTTCTTT.

The V gene is TRBV7-6, the J gene TRBJ2-3; unclear D gene. Looked up from germline, CDR1 is SGHVS and CDR2 is FNYEAQ. V was trimmed by 1 base and J by 4 bases, leaving 18 bases between them. There are 17 residues in the CDR3. The CDR3: CASSLDSSLPMADTQYF. The DNA of the CDR3 is TGTGCCAGCAGCTTAGATTCAAGCCTCCCGATGGCAGATACGCAGTATTTT.

This rearrangement joins TRBV6-5 to TRBJ2-7; TRBD1 is a possible D gene (5 bases). CDR1 and CDR2 (germline): MNHEY, SVGAGI. V lost 6 bases and J 0 bases, leaving 15 bases between the germline ends. This CDR3 is built from 15 residues. The CDR3 region has the DNA TGTGCCAGCAGCTATACCCAAGACAGCTCCTACGAGCAGTACTTC. This encodes CASSYTQDSSYEQYF.

The chain couples TRBV11-2 to TRBJ1-5, with D hard to call. V lost 4 bases and J 6 bases, leaving 10 bases between the germline ends. There are 13 residues in the CDR3. Per the germline V gene, CDR1 is SGHAT and CDR2 is FQNNGV. Written as DNA, the CDR3 is TGTGCCAGCAGCTACTCCCGGGGTCAGCCCCAGCATTTT. This codes for CASSYSRGQPQHF.

The chain joins TRBV30 to TRBJ1-4; 7 bases fit TRBD1. CDR1 and CDR2 from the germline V gene are GTSNPN and SVGIG (reference sequence). The length of the CDR3 is 13 residues. V was clipped by 5 bases and J by 6 bases; unmatched bases: 6. The chain's CDR3 is CAWGQDIDEKLFF. The CDR3 DNA reads TGTGCCTGGGGACAGGACATCGATGAAAAACTGTTTTTT.

The chain couples TRBV7-8 to TRBJ1-4; D is perhaps TRBD1 (6 bases). V lost 5 bases and J lost 8, with 21 bases in between. This CDR3 has 16 residues. CDR1 is SGHVS and CDR2 is FQNEAQ in the germline V gene. The CDR3 loop reads CASSARSRDKGEKLFF. The CDR3, as DNA: TGTGCCAGCAGCGCCAGATCCCGGGACAAGGGGGAAAAACTGTTTTTT.

This chain uses TRBV4-1 with TRBJ2-3, with D unclear. The V and J ends lost 5 bases and 2 bases respectively, with 8 bases between them. The CDR3 consists of 13 residues. The germline V gene encodes CDR1 MGHRA and CDR2 YSYEKL. DNA of the CDR3: TGCGCCAGCAGCAAACAGTACACAGATACGCAGTATTTT. It is translated as CASSKQYTDTQYF.

The chain uses TRBV9 and TRBJ1-4, with D unresolved. This CDR3 has 16 amino acids. Germline CDR1 reads SGDLS; CDR2 reads YYNGEE. V dropped 4 bases and J dropped 0 bases, with 13 bases sitting between them. The CDR3 bases are TGTGCCAGCAGCCAATCCTTCAGCGCAACTAATGAAAAACTGTTTTTT. Encoded protein: CASSQSFSATNEKLFF.

In this sample, this clone turned up a few times. This CDR3 reads CASSQEAQRRGEQYF. The CDR3 DNA follows: TGCGCCAGCAGCCAAGAAGCCCAACGTCGAGGCGAGCAGTACTTC. The chain combines TRBV4-3 with TRBJ2-7; D ambiguous. V was shortened by 0 bases and J by 6 bases, with 15 bases between the two germline ends. The CDR3 runs to 15 residues. Germline V lookup: CDR1 LGHNA, CDR2 YSLEER.